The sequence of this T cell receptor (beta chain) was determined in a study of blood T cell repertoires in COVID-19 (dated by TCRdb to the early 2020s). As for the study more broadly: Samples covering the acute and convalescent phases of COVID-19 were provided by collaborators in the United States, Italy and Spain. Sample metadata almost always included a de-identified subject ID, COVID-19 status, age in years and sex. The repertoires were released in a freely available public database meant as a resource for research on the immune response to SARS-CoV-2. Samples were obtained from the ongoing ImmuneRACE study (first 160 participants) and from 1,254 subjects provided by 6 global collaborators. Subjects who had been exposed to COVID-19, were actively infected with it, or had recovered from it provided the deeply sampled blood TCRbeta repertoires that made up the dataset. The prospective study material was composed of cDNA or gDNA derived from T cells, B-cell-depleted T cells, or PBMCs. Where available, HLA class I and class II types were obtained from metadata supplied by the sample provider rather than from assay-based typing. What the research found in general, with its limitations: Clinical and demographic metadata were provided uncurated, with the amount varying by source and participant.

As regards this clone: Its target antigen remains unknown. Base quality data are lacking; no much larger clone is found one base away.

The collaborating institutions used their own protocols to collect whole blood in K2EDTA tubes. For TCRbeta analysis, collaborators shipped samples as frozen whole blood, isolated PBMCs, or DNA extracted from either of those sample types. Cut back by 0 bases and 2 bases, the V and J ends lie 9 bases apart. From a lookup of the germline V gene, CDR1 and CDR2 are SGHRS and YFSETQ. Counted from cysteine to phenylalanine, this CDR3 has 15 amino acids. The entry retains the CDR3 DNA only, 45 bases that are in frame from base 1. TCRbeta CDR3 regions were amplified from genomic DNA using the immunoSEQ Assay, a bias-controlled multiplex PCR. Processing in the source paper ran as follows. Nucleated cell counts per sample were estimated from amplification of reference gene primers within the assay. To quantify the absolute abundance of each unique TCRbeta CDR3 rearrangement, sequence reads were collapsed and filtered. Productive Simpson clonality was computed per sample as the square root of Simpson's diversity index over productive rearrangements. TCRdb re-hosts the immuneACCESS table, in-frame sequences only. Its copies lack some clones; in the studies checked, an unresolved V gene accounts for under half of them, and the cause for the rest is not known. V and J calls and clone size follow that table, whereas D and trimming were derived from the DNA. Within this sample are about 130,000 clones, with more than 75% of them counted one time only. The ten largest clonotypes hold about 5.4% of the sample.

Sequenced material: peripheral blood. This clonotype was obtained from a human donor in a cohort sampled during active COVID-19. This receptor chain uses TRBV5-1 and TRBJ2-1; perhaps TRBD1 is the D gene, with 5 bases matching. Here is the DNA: TGCGCCAGCAGCTTGGTCCAGGGAACCTACAATGAGCAGTTCTTC. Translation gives CASSLVQGTYNEQFF.